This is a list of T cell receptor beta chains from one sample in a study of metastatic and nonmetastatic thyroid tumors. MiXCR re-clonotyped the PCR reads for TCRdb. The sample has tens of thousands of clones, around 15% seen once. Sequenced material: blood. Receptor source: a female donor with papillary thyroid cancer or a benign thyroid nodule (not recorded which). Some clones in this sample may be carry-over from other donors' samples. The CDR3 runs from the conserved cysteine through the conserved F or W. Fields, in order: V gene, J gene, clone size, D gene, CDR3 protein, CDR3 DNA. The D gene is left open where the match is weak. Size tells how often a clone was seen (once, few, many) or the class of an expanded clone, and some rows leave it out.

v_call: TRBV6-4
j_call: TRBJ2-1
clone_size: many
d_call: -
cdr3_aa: CASSDSRETEQFF
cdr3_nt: TGTGCCAGCAGTGACTCTCGGGAGACTGAGCAGTTCTTC

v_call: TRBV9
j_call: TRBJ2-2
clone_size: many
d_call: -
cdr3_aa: CASSPRTGSTGELFF
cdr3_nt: TGTGCCAGCAGCCCCCGGACGGGAAGCACCGGGGAGCTGTTTTTT

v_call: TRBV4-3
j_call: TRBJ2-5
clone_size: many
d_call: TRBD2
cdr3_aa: CASSQELGGETQYF
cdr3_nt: TGCGCCAGCAGCCAAGAGTTGGGGGGGGAGACCCAGTACTTC

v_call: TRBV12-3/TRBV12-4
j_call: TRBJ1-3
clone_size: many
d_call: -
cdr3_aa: CASSRRGSSGNTIYF
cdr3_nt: TGTGCCAGCAGTCGTAGGGGGAGCTCTGGAAACACCATATATTTT

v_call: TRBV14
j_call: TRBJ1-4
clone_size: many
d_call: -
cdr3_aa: CASSQEEGHGEKLFF
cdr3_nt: TGTGCCAGCAGCCAAGAAGAGGGGCATGGCGAAAAACTGTTTTTT

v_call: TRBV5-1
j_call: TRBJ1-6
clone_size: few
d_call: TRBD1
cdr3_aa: CASSLGMPGTGGRNSPLHF
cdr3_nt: TGCGCCAGCAGCTTGGGTATGCCCGGGACAGGGGGTAGAAATTCACCCCTCCACTTT

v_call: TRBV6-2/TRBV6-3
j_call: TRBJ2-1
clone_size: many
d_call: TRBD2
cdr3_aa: CASTAGAPSSYNEQFF
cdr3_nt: TGTGCCAGCACGGCGGGAGCGCCTAGCTCCTACAATGAGCAGTTCTTC

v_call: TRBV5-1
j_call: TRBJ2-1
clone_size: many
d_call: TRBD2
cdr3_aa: CASSLGGSSYNEQFF
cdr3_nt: TGCGCCAGCAGCTTAGGCGGGAGCTCCTACAATGAGCAGTTCTTC

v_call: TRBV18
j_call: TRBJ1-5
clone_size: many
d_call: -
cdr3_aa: CASSPSGEQPQHF
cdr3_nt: TGTGCCAGCTCACCATCGGGGGAACAGCCCCAGCATTTT

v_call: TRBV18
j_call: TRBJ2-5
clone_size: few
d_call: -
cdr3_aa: CASSPHRDARQETQYF
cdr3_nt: TGTGCCAGCTCACCTCACCGGGACGCAAGGCAAGAGACCCAGTACTTC

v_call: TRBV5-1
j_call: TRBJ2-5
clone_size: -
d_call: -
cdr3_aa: CASSWSRANTQETQYF
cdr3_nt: TGCGCCAGCAGTTGGTCCAGGGCGAATACCCAAGAGACCCAGTACTTC

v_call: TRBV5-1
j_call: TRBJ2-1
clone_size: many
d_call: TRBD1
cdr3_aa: CASSLQPGQGQSGQFF
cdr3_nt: TGCGCCAGCAGCCTCCAGCCGGGACAGGGGCAATCAGGGCAGTTCTTC

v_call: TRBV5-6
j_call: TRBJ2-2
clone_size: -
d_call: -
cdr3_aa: CASSSGYGGGELFF
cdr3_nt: TGTGCCAGCAGCTCAGGGTATGGAGGCGGGGAGCTGTTTTTT

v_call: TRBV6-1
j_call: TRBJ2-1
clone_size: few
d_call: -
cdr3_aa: CASSEAPGVGDEQFF
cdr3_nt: TGTGCCAGCAGTGAAGCGCCGGGAGTCGGAGATGAGCAGTTCTTC

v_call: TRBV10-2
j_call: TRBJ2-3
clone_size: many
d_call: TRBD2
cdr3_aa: CASSGLAEGETDTQYF
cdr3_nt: TGCGCCAGTAGTGGACTAGCAGAAGGGGAGACAGATACGCAGTATTTT

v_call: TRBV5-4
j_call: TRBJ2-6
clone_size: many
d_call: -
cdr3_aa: CASSGGLNSGANVLTF
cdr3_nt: TGTGCCAGCAGCGGAGGACTGAACTCTGGGGCCAACGTCCTGACTTTC

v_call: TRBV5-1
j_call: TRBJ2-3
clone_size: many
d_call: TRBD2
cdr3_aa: CASSNEGLKRDFTDTQYF
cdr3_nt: TGCGCCAGCAGCAACGAGGGCTTGAAGCGGGACTTCACAGATACGCAGTATTTT

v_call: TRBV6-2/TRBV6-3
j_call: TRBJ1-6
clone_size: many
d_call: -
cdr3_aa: CASSARTGYRPLHF
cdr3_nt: TGTGCCAGCAGTGCACGGACGGGCTACCGACCCCTCCACTTT

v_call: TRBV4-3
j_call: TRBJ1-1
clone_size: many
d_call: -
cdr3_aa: CASSQDDDGEAFF
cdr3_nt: TGCGCCAGCAGCCAAGATGACGACGGAGAAGCTTTCTTT

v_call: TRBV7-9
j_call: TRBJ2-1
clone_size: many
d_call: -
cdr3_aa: CASSLEGREQFF
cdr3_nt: TGTGCCAGCAGCTTAGAGGGTCGTGAGCAGTTCTTC

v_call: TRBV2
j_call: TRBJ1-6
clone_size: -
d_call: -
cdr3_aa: CASRVGRGASPLHF
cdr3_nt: TGTGCCAGCAGGGTAGGTCGGGGGGCTTCACCCCTCCACTTT

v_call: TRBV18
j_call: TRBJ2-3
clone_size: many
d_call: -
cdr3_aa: CASSLRETGTDTQYF
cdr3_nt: TGTGCCAGCTCACTCAGAGAGACAGGTACAGATACGCAGTATTTT

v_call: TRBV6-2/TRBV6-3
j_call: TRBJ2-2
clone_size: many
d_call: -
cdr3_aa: CASSLLIRAGPYTGELFF
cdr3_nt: TGTGCCAGCAGTCTACTCATCCGGGCTGGCCCATACACCGGGGAGCTGTTTTTT

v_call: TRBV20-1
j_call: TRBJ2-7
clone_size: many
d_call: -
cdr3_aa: CSAVGRNFYEQYF
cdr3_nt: TGCAGTGCTGTCGGCAGGAACTTTTACGAGCAGTACTTC

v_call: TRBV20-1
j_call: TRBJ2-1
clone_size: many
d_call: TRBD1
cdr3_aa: CSARSRTGYEQFF
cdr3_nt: TGCAGTGCAAGATCCCGGACAGGGTATGAGCAGTTCTTC

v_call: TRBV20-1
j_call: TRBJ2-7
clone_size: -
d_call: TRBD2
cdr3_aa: CSATRDSRTSGSEQYF
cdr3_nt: TGCAGTGCTACCCGGGACAGTCGGACTAGCGGGAGCGAGCAGTACTTC

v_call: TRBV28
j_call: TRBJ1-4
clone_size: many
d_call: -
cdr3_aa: CASSSRLVAKKLFF
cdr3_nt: TGTGCCAGCAGTTCCCGACTAGTAGCCAAAAAACTGTTTTTT

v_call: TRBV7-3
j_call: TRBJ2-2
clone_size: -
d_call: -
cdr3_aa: CASSLLTGSGELFF
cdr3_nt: TGTGCCAGCAGCTTACTTACAGGGTCGGGGGAGCTGTTTTTT

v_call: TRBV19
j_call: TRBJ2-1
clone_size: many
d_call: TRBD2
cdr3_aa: CASKREIGYNEQFF
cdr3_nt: TGTGCCAGTAAGCGGGAGATAGGGTACAATGAGCAGTTCTTC

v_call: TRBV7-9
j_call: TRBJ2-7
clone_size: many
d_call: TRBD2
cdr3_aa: CASSPNRTSVYEQYF
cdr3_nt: TGTGCCAGCAGCCCAAATCGGACTAGCGTCTACGAGCAGTACTTC

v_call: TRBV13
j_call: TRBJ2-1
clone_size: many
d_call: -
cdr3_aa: CASSAILTVNEQFF
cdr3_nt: TGTGCCAGCAGCGCAATCCTGACTGTTAATGAGCAGTTCTTC

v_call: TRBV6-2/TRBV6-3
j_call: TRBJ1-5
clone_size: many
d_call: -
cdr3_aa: CASSPISDSPTIPQHF
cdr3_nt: TGTGCCAGCAGTCCAATATCAGACAGCCCCACCATACCCCAGCATTTT

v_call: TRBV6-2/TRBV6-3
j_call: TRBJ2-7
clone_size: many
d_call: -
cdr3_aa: CASSYRRGYEQYF
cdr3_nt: TGTGCCAGCAGTTACAGGAGGGGCTACGAGCAGTACTTC

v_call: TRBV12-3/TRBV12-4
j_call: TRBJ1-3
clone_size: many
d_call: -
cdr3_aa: CASSFGGGNTIYF
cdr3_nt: TGTGCCAGCAGTTTTGGGGGTGGAAACACCATATATTTT

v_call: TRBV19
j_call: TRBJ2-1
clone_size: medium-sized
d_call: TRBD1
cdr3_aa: CASSISTAGTGQFF
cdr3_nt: TGTGCCAGTAGTATTTCCACCGCCGGGACAGGACAGTTCTTC

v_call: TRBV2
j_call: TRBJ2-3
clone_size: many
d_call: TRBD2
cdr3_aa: CASRGLATYSTDTQYF
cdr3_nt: TGTGCCAGCAGAGGACTAGCCACTTATAGCACAGATACGCAGTATTTT

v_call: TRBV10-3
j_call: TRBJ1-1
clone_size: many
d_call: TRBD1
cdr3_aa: CAISRQGAVGTEAFF
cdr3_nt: TGTGCCATCAGTAGACAGGGGGCTGTTGGCACTGAAGCTTTCTTT

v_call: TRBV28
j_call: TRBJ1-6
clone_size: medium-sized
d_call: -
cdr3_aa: CASSFEGWDSPLHF
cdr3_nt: TGTGCCAGCAGTTTTGAAGGCTGGGATTCACCCCTCCACTTT

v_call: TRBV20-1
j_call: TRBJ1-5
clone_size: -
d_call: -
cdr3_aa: CSATPSNQPQHF
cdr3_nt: TGCAGTGCCACACCTAGCAATCAGCCCCAGCATTTT

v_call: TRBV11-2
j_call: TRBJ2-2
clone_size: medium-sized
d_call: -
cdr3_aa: CASSPQGVPGELFF
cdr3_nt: TGTGCCAGCAGCCCACAAGGGGTTCCCGGGGAGCTGTTTTTT

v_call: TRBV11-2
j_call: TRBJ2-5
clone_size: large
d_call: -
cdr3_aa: CASSGPGQLVGQETQYF
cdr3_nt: TGTGCCAGCAGCGGACCTGGACAGTTAGTGGGTCAAGAGACCCAGTACTTC

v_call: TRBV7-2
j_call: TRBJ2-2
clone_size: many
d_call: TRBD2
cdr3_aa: CASSLVVRGSEELFF
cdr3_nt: TGTGCCAGCAGCTTAGTCGTGCGGGGGAGCGAGGAGCTGTTTTTT

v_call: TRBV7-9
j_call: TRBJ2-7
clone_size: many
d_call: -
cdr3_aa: CASSLAGSYEQYF
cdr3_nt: TGTGCCAGCAGCTTAGCGGGTTCCTACGAGCAGTACTTC